The source of this T cell receptor beta chain is a study of immune heterogeneity within non-small cell lung tumors. Study-level results: Local T-cell clonality and local tumor mutational burden correlated moderately but significantly (R roughly 0.3). Clonotypes of T-cell receptor beta found at high frequency were largely distinct between individual patients. Within each patient, tumor sites shared identical dominant CDR3 beta clonotypes and also held site-unique high-frequency clones.

As concerns this clonotype: Its matching antigen is unknown. Compared with germline, one end of the junction differs, possibly owing to a read error.

The CDR3 is 15 residues long. Germline-derived CDR1 and CDR2 are MNHNS and SASEGT. At approximately 600 ng per sample, bulk tumor genomic DNA provided the template. During surgery, each primary tumor gave multiple biopsies spaced as far apart as possible. Undergoing curative surgery were patients whose non-small cell lung cancer was untreated and newly diagnosed. Everyone who gave samples had just been diagnosed with non-small cell lung cancer and was having surgery with curative intent. Amplification of TCR beta CDR3 was performed by multiplex PCR with 32 V and 13 J primers. TCRdb processed the multiplex PCR reads anew with MiXCR; each CDR3 protein has one entry. Of around 21,000 distinct CDR3 sequences listed, 25% to 30% are singletons.

Source material: lung tumor tissue. The J gene is TRBJ1-5, the V gene TRBV6-1, with D tentatively TRBD1 (5 bases). The sequence came from a man in his forties with non-small cell lung cancer. CDR3 amino acids: CASMWNWGTNQPHHF. DNA of the CDR3: TGTGCCAGCATGTGGAATTGGGGCACCAATCAGCCCCATCATTTT.